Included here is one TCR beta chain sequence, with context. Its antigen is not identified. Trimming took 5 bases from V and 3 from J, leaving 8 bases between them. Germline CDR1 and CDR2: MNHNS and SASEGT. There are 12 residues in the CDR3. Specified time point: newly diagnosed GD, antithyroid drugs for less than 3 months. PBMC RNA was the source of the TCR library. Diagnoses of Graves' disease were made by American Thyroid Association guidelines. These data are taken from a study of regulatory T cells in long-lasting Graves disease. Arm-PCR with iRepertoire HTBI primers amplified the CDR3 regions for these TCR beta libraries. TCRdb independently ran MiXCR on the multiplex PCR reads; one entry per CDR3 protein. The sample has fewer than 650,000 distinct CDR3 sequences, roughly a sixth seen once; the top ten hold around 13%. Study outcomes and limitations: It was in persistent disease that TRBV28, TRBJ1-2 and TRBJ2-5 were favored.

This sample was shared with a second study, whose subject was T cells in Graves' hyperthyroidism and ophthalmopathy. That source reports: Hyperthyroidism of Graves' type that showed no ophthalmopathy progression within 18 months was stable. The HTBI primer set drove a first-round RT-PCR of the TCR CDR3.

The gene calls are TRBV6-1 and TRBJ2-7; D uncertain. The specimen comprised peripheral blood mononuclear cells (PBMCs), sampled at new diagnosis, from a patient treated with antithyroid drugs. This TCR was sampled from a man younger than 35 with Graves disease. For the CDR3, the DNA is TGTGCCAGCAGTACTCTAGACTACGAGCAGTACTTC. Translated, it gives CASSTLDYEQYF.